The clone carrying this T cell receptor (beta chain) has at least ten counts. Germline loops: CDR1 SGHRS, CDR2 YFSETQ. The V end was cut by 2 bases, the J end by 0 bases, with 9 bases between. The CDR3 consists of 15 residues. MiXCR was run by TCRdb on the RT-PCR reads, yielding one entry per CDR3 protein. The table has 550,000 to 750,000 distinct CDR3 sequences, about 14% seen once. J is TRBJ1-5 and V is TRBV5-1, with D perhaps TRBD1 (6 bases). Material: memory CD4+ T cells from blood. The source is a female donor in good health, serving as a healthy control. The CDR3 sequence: CASSLQGSSNQPQHF. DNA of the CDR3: TGCGCCAGCAGCTTACAGGGATCTAGCAATCAGCCCCAGCATTTT.